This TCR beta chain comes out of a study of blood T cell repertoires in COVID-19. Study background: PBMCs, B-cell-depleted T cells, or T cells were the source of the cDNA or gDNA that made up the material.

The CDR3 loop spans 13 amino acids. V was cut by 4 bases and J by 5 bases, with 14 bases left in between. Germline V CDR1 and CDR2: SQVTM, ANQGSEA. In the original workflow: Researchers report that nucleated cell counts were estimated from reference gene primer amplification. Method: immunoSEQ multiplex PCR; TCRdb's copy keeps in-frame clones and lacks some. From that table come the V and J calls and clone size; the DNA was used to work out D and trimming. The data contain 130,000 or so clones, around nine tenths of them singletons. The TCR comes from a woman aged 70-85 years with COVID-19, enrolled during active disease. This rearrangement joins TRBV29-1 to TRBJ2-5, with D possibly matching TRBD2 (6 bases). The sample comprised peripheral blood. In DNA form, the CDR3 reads TGCAGCGTTGTATTAGGGGCGGGGGAGACCCAGTACTTC. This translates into CSVVLGAGETQYF.